The sequence of this T cell receptor beta chain was determined in a study of CD8+CD57+ T cells in acquired aplastic anemia. The CDR3 extends over 15 amino acids. V lost 1 base and J 1 base, leaving 11 bases between the germline ends. The germline V gene has CDR1 SGHDT and CDR2 YYEEEE. Genomic DNA was employed as the template in profiling TCR beta VDJ and CDR3. TCRdb used MiXCR to reprocess the reads, holding one entry per CDR3 protein. This repertoire shows 200,000 or so distinct CDR3 sequences, around three fifths found once; its top ten account for about 45%. The clonotype originates from a human donor with severe aplastic anemia or a healthy control (not recorded which). This chain links TRBV5-6 with TRBJ1-1; the D is unclear. What was sequenced was sorted CD4+, CD8+, or CD8+CD57+ T cells (not recorded which) from PBMCs. The CDR3 loop reads CASSLRAAQNTEAFF. Here the CDR3 DNA reads TGTGCCAGCAGCTTGAGGGCGGCCCAGAACACTGAAGCTTTCTTT.